This TCR beta chain came from a study of shared clonotypes between healthy human individuals. For this clone: Its antigen is not identified.

Between the trimmed V and J ends, which lost 1 base and 3 bases, there was a span of 10 bases. The CDR3 extends over 14 amino acids. Germline values: CDR1 MGHRA, CDR2 YSYEKL. Study donors comprised healthy, HIV-negative adults devoid of recent acute infection or vaccination. Template for every sorted-subset replicate PCR totaled about 0.2 ug DNA, roughly 30,000 T cell genomes. Method: immunoSEQ multiplex PCR; TCRdb's copy keeps in-frame clones and lacks some. This repertoire shows roughly 170,000 clones, over 50% found once; its top ten account for around 9.3%. General observations from the study: Richness estimates generally favored naive over memory subsets. A reduction in generation probabilities was seen for non-shared clonotypes relative to those shared by all four donors.

The chain couples TRBV4-1 to TRBJ2-7, with D hard to call. The sequence came from a man aged 30-40 years in good health. The sample consisted of memory CD4+ T cells sorted from blood. Subset noted: CD45RA-negative fraction. As DNA, the CDR3 is TGCGCCAGCAGCCAAGTACATACGCTCTACGAGCAGTACTTC. It specifies CASSQVHTLYEQYF.